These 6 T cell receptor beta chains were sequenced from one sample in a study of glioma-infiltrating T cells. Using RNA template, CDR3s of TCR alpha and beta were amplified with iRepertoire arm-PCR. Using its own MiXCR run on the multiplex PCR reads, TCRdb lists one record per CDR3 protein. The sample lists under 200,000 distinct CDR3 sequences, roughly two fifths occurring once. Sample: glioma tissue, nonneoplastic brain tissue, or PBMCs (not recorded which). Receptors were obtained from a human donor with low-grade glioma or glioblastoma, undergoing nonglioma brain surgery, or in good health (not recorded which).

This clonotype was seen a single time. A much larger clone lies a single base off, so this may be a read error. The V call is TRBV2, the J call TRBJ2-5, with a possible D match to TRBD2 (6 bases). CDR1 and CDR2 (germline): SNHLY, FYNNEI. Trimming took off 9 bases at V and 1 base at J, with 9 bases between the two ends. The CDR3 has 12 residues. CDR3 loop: CARALAQETQYF. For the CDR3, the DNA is TGTGCCAGAGCACTAGCCCAAGAGACCCAGTACTTC. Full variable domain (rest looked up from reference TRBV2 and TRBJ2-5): EPEVTQTPSHQVTQMGQEVILRCVPISNHLYFYWYRQILGQKVEFLVSFYNNEISEKSEIFDDQFSVERPDGSNFTLKIRSTKLEDSAMYFCARALAQETQYFGPGTRLLVL.

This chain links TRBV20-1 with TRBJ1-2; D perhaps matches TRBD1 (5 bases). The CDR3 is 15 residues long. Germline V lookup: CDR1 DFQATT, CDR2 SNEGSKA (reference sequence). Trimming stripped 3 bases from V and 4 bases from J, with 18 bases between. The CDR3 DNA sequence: TGCAGTGCTAGCCCTGTGGGGGGTAGAGGCTATGGCTACACCTTC. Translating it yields CSASPVGGRGYGYTF.

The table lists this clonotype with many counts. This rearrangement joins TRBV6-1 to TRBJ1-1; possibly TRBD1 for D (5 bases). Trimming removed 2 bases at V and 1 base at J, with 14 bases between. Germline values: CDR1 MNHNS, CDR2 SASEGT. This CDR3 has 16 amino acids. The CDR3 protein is CASSERSAGRNTEAFF. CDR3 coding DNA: TGTGCCAGCAGTGAAAGGTCGGCGGGGCGGAACACTGAAGCTTTCTTT.

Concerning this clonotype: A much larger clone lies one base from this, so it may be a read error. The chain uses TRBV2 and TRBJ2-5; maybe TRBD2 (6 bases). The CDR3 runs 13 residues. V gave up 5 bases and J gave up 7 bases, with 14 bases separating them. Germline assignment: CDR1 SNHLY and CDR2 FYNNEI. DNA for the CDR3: TGTGCCAGCAGTAATAGCGGAAAAGGGACCCAGTACTTC. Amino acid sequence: CASSNSGKGTQYF.

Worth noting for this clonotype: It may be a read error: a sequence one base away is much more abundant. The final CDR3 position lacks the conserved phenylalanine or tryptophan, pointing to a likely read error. This chain's CDR3 is CASSDAEQYL. The CDR3, as DNA: TGTGCCAGCAGTGACGCCGAGCAGTACTTA. This sequence joins TRBV15 and TRBJ2-7; no definite D call. CDR3 length: 10 amino acids. Germline CDR1 LNHNV, CDR2 YYDKDF (reference sequence). Trimming removed 10 bases from V and 6 bases from J, with 10 bases in between.

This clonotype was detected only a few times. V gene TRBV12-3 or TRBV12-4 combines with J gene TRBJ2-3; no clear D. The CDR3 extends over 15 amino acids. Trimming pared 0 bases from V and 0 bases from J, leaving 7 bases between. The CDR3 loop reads CASSLASVSTDTQYF. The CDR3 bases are TGTGCCAGCAGTTTAGCCAGCGTTAGCACAGATACGCAGTATTTT.